This T cell receptor (beta chain) stems from a study of shared clonotypes between healthy human individuals. Whole-study context: Three plates each covered CD4 naive and memory; CD8 naive two, CD8 memory one. The study's findings and limits: Rarefaction revealed incomplete sorted-subset sequencing despite large depth.

As for this clone: Antigen specificity is unknown.

In the source study's methods: ImmunoSEQ yielded junction-only sequences lacking quality scores, so filtering differed. TCRdb's table, derived via immunoSEQ multiplex PCR, lists solely in-frame clones and lacks some. V, J and clone size are taken as reported in that table, and D and trimming were inferred from the DNA itself. Among about 1 million clones, more than 60% were seen once, and the ten largest hold roughly 1.5%. Germline V gene lookup returns CDR1 LGHNA and CDR2 YSLEER. The CDR3 has 15 residues. The J segment lost 1 base and the V segment lost 5 bases, leaving 5 bases of the junction unmatched.

The sequence was obtained from a man between 18 and 29 years old in good health. The sample consisted of memory CD4+ T cells sorted from blood. Regarding subset: CD45RA-negative fraction. This chain connects TRBV4-3 to TRBJ1-2; 9 nucleotides agree with TRBD1. DNA for the CDR3: TGCGCCAGCAGCGGGCGGACAGGGGATAACTATGGCTACACCTTC. It codes for CASSGRTGDNYGYTF.